This T cell receptor (beta chain) comes out of a study of blood T cell repertoires in COVID-19 (dated by TCRdb to 2018 to 2020). Broadly, across the study: The collaborator samples originated in the United States, Italy and Spain and spanned the acute and convalescent phases of COVID-19. The prospective study material was composed of cDNA or gDNA derived from T cells, B-cell-depleted T cells, or PBMCs. Samples came from the ongoing ImmuneRACE study (first 160 participants) plus 1,254 subjects from 6 global collaborators. The repertoires were released in a freely available public database intended as a resource for research on the immune response to SARS-CoV-2. Where available, HLA class I and class II types were obtained from metadata supplied by the sample provider rather than from assay-based typing. The dataset comprised deeply sampled blood TCRbeta repertoires from subjects exposed to, actively infected with, or recovered from COVID-19. The sample metadata nearly always contained a de-identified subject ID, COVID-19 status, age in years and sex. Beyond this particular receptor, the publication reports: The quantity of clinical and demographic metadata differed by source and by participant and was supplied without curation.

TCRbeta CDR3 regions were amplified from genomic DNA by means of the immunoSEQ Assay, a bias-controlled multiplex PCR. Per the authors' processing: The number of nucleated cells in each sample was estimated by amplification of reference gene primers within the assay. To quantify the absolute abundance of each unique TCRbeta CDR3 rearrangement, sequence reads were collapsed and filtered. Productive Simpson clonality was computed per sample as the square root of Simpson's diversity index over productive rearrangements. TCRdb obtained this table from immuneACCESS and retained in-frame rearrangements with V and J assigned. These tables miss some clones; where compared with another copy, unresolved V genes account for less than half of the shortfall, and the remainder is unexplained. D and trimming come from the DNA, and the V and J calls and clone size come from that table. In this sample the table shows under 350,000 clones, roughly 90% of which occur a single time. Around 2.7% of the sample is in the top ten clones.

Participants in the prospective study were aged roughly 18 to 95 years, lived in under 30 United States geographic areas, and enrolled through a virtual design. To assign participants to cohorts, the prospective study relied on clinical history that participants themselves reported in a screening survey and a study questionnaire. For ImmuneRACE Cohort 3, a participant was defined as recovered based on two consecutive negative NP/OP PCR tests, clearance by a healthcare professional, or resolution of symptoms. Each participant in the prospective study had whole blood, serum and a nasopharyngeal or oropharyngeal swab collected by mobile phlebotomists. Additional blood draws and questionnaires over an approximately 2-month period could optionally be provided by prospective study participants. Prospective study blood samples were shipped either frozen or at room temperature before DNA extraction. For this clone: Its antigen is not yet known. Base qualities are not recorded, but no much larger clone differs from it by a single base.

Relative to germline, V is missing 4 bases and J is missing 0 bases, with 3 bases of the junction outside any gene match. CDR1 KGHSH and CDR2 LQKENI were looked up in the germline V gene. The CDR3 starts with the cysteine, ends with the phenylalanine, and has 15 residues. Only the CDR3 DNA is retained, 45 bases long and in frame from the first base. Recombination connected TRBV18 to TRBJ2-5, with 9 bases aligning to TRBD2. This sequence was found in a man between 60 and 75 years old who had recovered from COVID-19. The sample was PBMCs or T cells enriched from blood (not recorded which). The CDR3 sequence is CASSLRLADQETQYF. The DNA sequence follows: TGTGCCAGCTCACTACGACTAGCGGACCAAGAGACCCAGTACTTC.